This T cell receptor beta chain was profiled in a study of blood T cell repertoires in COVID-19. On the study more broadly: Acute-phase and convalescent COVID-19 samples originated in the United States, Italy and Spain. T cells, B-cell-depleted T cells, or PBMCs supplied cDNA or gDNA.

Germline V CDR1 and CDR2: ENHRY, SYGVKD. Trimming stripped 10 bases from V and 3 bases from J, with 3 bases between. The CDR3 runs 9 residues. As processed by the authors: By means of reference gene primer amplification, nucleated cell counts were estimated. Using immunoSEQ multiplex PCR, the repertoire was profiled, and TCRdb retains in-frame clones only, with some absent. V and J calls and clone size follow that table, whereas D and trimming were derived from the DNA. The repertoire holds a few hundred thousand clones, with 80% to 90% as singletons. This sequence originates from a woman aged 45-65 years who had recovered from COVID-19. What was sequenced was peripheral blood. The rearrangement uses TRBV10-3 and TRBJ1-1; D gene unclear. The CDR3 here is CATYTEAFF. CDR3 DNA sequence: TGTGCCACCTACACTGAAGCTTTCTTT.